Shown below are 7 T cell receptor beta chains from a single sample sequenced in a study of blood T cells in healthy people across ages. Primers used in a second PCR of about 7 to 12 cycles were a sample-barcoded 5' primer and a J-beta primer mix. TCRdb called the 5' RACE reads again in MiXCR, with one record for every CDR3 protein. The sample lists more than 1 million distinct CDR3 sequences, 40% to 45% occurring once. The sequencing input was blood. Receptor source: a woman aged 60-75 years in good health.

This rearrangement joins TRBV20-1 to TRBJ2-7; no definite D call. Germline loops: CDR1 DFQATT, CDR2 SNEGSKA (reference sequence). V lost 2 bases, J lost 5 bases, and 10 bases lay in between. The CDR3 spans 12 residues. CDR3 DNA: TGCAGTGCTAGATCCATAAGGGACGAGCAGTACTTC. This gives the protein CSARSIRDEQYF.

With regard to this clonotype: Given a much more abundant clone one base away, this may be a read error. The chain uses TRBV29-1 and TRBJ2-6, with a tentative D call TRBD1 (6 bases). Per germline, CDR1 SQVTM and CDR2 ANQGSEA. This CDR3 region has 16 residues. The CDR3 DNA reads as TGCAGCGTTGTTCTAGGGGGTCTCTCTGAGGCCAACGTCCTGACTTTC. Translating it yields CSVVLGGLSEANVLTF.

This clonotype was detected a few times. The CDR3 protein is CASSPRSQETQYF. DNA of the CDR3: TGTGCCAGCAGTCCCCGTAGCCAAGAGACCCAGTACTTC. The rearrangement links TRBV28 to TRBJ2-5; D remains ambiguous. V gave up 5 bases and J gave up 1 base, with 8 bases separating them. The V gene's germline CDR1 is MDHEN and CDR2 SYDVKM. This CDR3 has 13 amino acids. The full variable domain, with the rest looked up from reference TRBV28 and TRBJ2-5, is DVKVTQSSRYLVKRTGEKVFLECVQDMDHENMFWYRQDPGLGLRLIYFSYDVKMKEKGDIPEGYSVSREKKERFSLILESASTNQTSMYLCASSPRSQETQYFGPGTRLLVL.

The chain uses TRBV28 and TRBJ2-5; no clear D. The J call is uncertain, as TRBJ2-7 better fits the DNA end. From germline, CDR1 is MDHEN and CDR2 SYDVKM. The CDR3 runs 12 residues. The CDR3 reads CASKTGYYEQYF. For the CDR3, the DNA is TGTGCCAGCAAGACTGGATACTACGAGCAGTACTTC.

The gene calls are TRBV27 and TRBJ2-1, with unresolved D. The germline V gene encodes CDR1 MNHEY and CDR2 SMNVEV (reference sequence). The CDR3 has 14 amino acids. V lost 2 bases to trimming and J lost 7 bases, with 12 bases between them. CDR3 sequence reads: CASSLMVKWNEQFF. CDR3 sequence (DNA): TGTGCCAGCAGTTTAATGGTGAAATGGAATGAGCAGTTCTTC.

This clonotype was detected a few times. The chain carries TRBV12-3 or TRBV12-4 and TRBJ2-1, with TRBD1 as a possible D gene (5 bases). The CDR3 loop spans 16 amino acids. Trimming left V 1 base short and J 3 bases short, with 13 bases between. CDR3 in amino acids: CASSLGPGSVYNEQFF. As DNA, the CDR3 is TGTGCCAGCAGTTTAGGGCCAGGGTCCGTCTACAATGAGCAGTTCTTC.

The chain is built from TRBV20-1 and TRBJ2-5; the D gene could be TRBD1 or TRBD2 (5 bases each). Germline V gene data show CDR1 as DFQATT and CDR2 as SNEGSKA (reference sequence). V was pared by 3 bases and J by 11 bases, with 22 bases between. The CDR3 loop spans 14 amino acids. The DNA of the CDR3 is TGCAGTGCTAGTTCCGGGGCGGACATCTTCAAGCAGTACTTC. Its translation: CSASSGADIFKQYF.